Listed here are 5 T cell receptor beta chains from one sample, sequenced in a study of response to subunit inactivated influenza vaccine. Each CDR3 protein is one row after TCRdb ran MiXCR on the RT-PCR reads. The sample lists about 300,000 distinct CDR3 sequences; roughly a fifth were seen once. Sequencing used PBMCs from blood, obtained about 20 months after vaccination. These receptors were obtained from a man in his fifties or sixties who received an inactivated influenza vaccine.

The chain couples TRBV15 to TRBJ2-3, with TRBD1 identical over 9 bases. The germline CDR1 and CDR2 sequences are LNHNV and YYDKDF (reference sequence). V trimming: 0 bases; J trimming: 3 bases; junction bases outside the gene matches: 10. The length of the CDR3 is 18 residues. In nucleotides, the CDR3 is TGTGCCACCAGCAGAGAAAAGGGGACAGGGAGCGGGACAGATACGCAGTATTTT. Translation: CATSREKGTGSGTDTQYF.

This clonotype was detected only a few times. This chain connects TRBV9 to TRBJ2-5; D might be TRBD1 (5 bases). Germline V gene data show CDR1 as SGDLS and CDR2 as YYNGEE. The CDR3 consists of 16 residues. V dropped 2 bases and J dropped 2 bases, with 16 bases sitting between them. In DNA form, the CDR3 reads TGTGCCAGCAGCGTCGCCCCACAGACAGTACAAGAGACCCAGTACTTC. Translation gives CASSVAPQTVQETQYF.

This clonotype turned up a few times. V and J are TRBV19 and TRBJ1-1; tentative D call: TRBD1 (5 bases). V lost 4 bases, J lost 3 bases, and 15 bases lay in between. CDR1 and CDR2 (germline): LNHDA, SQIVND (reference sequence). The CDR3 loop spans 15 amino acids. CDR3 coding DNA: TGTGCCAGTAGTACCTCAGCAGGGTGGGACACTGAAGCTTTCTTT. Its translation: CASSTSAGWDTEAFF.

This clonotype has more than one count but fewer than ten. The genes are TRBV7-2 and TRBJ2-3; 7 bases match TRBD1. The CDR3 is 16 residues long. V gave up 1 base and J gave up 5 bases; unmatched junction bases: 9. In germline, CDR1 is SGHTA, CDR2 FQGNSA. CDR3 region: CASSLDRGLKLDTQYF. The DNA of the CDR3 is TGTGCCAGCAGCTTAGACAGGGGATTGAAATTAGATACGCAGTATTTT.

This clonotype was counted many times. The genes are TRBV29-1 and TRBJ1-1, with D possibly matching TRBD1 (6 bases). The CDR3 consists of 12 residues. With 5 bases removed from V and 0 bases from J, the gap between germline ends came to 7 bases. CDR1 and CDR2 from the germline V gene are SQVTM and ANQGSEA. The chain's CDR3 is CSVQGMNTEAFF. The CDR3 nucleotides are TGCAGCGTTCAGGGGATGAACACTGAAGCTTTCTTT.